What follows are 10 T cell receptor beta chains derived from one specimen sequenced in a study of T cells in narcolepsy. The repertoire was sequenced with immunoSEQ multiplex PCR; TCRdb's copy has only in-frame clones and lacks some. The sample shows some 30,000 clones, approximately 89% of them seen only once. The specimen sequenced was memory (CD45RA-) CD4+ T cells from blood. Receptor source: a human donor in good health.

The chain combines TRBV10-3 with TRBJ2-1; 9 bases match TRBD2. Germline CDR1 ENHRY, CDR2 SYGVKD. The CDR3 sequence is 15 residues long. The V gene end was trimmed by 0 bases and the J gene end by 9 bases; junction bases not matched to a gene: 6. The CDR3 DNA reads TGTGCCATCAGTGAGTCGCCTAGCGGGGAAGCTGAGCAGTTCTTC. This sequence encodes CAISESPSGEAEQFF.

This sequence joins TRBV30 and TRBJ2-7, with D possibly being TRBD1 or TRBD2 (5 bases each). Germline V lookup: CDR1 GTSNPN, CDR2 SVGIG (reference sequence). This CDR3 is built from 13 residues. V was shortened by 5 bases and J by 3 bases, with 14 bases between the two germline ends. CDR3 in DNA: TGTGCCTGGCGCCGGGACCGCGTCTACGAGCAGTACTTC. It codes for CAWRRDRVYEQYF.

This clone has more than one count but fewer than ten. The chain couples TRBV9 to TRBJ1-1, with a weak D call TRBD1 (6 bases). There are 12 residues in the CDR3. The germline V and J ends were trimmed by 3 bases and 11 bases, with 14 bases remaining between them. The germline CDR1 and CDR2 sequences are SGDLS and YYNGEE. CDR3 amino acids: CASSALTGLAFF. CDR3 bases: TGTGCCAGCAGCGCCCTAACAGGGTTGGCTTTCTTT.

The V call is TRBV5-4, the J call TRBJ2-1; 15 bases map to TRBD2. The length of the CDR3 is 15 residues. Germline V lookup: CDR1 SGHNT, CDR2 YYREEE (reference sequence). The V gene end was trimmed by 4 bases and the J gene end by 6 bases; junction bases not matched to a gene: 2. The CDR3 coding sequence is TGTGCCAGCAGCACGGGACTAGCGGGAGGCAATGAGCAGTTCTTC. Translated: CASSTGLAGGNEQFF.

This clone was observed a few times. In DNA, the CDR3 is TGTGCCAGCACCCCAGCCCGAGCTGGAAACACCATATATTTT. Protein: CASTPARAGNTIYF. The chain links TRBV6-1 to TRBJ1-3; the D is unclear. This CDR3 is 14 amino acids long. With 7 bases removed from V and 2 bases from J, the gap between germline ends came to 12 bases. The germline CDR1 and CDR2 sequences are MNHNS and SASEGT.

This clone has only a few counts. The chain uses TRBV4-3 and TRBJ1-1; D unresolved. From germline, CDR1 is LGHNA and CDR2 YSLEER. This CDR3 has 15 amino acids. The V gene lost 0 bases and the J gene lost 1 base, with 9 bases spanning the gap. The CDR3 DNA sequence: TGCGCCAGCAGCCAAGAGGGAGTAGGGAACACTGAAGCTTTCTTT. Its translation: CASSQEGVGNTEAFF.

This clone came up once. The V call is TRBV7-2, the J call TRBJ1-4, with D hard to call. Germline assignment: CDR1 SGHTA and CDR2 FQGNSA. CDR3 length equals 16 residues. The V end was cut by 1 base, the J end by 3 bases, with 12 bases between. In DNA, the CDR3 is TGTGCCAGCAGCTTAGGGCATGGCCTTTCTAATGAAAAACTGTTTTTT. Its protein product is CASSLGHGLSNEKLFF.

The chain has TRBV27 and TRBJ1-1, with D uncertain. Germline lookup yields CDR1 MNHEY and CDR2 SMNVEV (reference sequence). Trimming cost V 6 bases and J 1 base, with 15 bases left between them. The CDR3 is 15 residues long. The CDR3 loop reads CASRIRPVSNTEAFF. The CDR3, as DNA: TGTGCCAGCAGGATCCGTCCAGTATCGAACACTGAAGCTTTCTTT.

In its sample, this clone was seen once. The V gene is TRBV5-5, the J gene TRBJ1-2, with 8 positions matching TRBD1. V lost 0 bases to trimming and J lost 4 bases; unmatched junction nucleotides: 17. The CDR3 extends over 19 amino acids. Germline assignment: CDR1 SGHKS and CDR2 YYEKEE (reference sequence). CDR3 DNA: TGTGCCAGCAGCTTGGCTACTAGGGGACAGGACACCTTTAGCTATGGCTACACCTTC. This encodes CASSLATRGQDTFSYGYTF.

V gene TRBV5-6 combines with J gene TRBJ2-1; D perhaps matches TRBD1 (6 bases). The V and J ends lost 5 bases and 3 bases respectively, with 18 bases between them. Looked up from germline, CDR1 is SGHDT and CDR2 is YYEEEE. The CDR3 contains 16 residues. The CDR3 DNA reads TGTGCCAGCAGTACTACGACAGGTTCGATCTACAATGAGCAGTTCTTC. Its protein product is CASSTTTGSIYNEQFF. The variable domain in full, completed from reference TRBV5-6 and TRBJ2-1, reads DAGVTQSPTHLIKTRGQQVTLRCSPKSGHDTVSWYQQALGQGPQFIFQYYEEEERQRGNFPDRFSGHQFPNYSSELNVNALLLGDSALYLCASSTTTGSIYNEQFFGPGTRLTVL.